A single sample is the source of the 10 T cell receptor beta chains below, sequenced in a study of blood T cell repertoires in COVID-19. Only in-frame clones appear in the TCRdb table, and some are missing; sequencing was by immunoSEQ multiplex PCR. The repertoire consists of over 35,000 clones, with more than 75% occurring once and the leading ten covering about 4%. Material: peripheral blood. These receptors were obtained from a man in his forties with COVID-19, enrolled during active disease.

The chain has TRBV5-6 and TRBJ1-1; TRBD1 matches 8 bases. The junction had 7 bases not matched to a gene; V was cut back by 0 bases and J by 3 bases. The CDR3 has 16 residues. The germline V gene encodes CDR1 SGHDT and CDR2 YYEEEE. In DNA, the CDR3 is TGTGCCAGCAGCTTGGCCCTCTCAGGGGGCTACACTGAAGCTTTCTTT. Protein product: CASSLALSGGYTEAFF.

This clone has a handful of counts. V and J are TRBV5-4 and TRBJ2-1; a possible D gene is TRBD2 (6 bases). V was pared by 0 bases and J by 4 bases, with 8 bases between. This CDR3 has 14 residues. From germline, CDR1 is SGHNT and CDR2 YYREEE (reference sequence). CDR3 sequence reads: CASSLGGLYNEQFF. As DNA, the CDR3 is TGTGCCAGCAGCTTGGGGGGACTTTACAATGAGCAGTTCTTC.

The chain joins TRBV2 to TRBJ2-7, with TRBD1 matching 9 bases. With V trimmed by 7 bases and J by 4 bases, 5 bases remained unmatched. CDR1 is SNHLY, CDR2 FYNNEI, per germline. There are 13 residues in the CDR3. The CDR3 here is CASTRDREYEQYF. In DNA, the CDR3 is TGTGCCAGCACCAGGGACAGGGAATACGAGCAGTACTTC.

J is TRBJ2-3 and V is TRBV5-8; unclear D gene. The germline V gene encodes CDR1 SGHTS and CDR2 YDEGEE. The V end lost 4 bases, the J end lost 3 bases, and 12 bases lay between the germline ends. The CDR3 has 14 amino acids. The CDR3 loop is CASSVGRRTDTQYF. The CDR3 DNA reads TGTGCCAGCAGCGTTGGGCGCCGGACAGATACGCAGTATTTT.

DNA for the CDR3: TGTGCCAGCAGCTTGGATTCCGCACTAGCGGTCCAGAGCTCCTACGAGCAGTACTTC. The encoded protein is CASSLDSALAVQSSYEQYF. The chain uses TRBV5-4 and TRBJ2-7; 8 nucleotides match TRBD2. Per germline, CDR1 SGHNT and CDR2 YYREEE (reference sequence). The CDR3 is 19 amino acids. V shed 0 bases, J shed 0 bases, and the junction held 14 bases outside the gene matches.

The rearrangement joins TRBV2 to TRBJ1-4; the D gene is possibly TRBD1 (6 bases). The V and J ends lost 5 bases and 6 bases respectively, with 7 bases between them. The CDR3 has 12 amino acids. In germline, CDR1 is SNHLY, CDR2 FYNNEI. Here the CDR3 DNA reads TGTGCCAGCAGTAGGACAGATGAAAAACTGTTTTTT. Its translation is CASSRTDEKLFF.

The DNA for the CDR3 is TGTGCCAGCAGCGTAGGAGAGGGAAGAACTGAAGCTTTCTTT. Translation: CASSVGEGRTEAFF. This sequence joins TRBV9 and TRBJ1-1; D gene uncertain. V shed 0 bases and J shed 5 bases, with 11 bases lying between them. This CDR3 region has 14 residues. CDR1 and CDR2 (germline): SGDLS, YYNGEE.

The rearrangement joins TRBV28 to TRBJ2-7; 7 bases align to TRBD1. CDR1 is MDHEN, CDR2 SYDVKM, per germline. V lost 6 bases, J lost 4 bases, and 6 bases stayed unmatched. This CDR3 has 13 residues. The CDR3 spells CASRKDRSYEQYF. The CDR3 nucleotides are TGTGCCAGCAGAAAGGACAGGTCATACGAGCAGTACTTC.

This clone was recorded once. The chain uses TRBV5-6 and TRBJ2-7; D unclear. Deletions cut 6 bases from V and 3 bases from J, with 10 bases between. From germline, CDR1 is SGHDT and CDR2 YYEEEE. This CDR3 is built from 12 residues. This CDR3 is CASNDIYYEQYF. The CDR3 coding sequence is TGTGCCAGCAACGACATCTACTACGAGCAGTACTTC.

The chain couples TRBV6-1 to TRBJ1-5, with 10 bases fitting TRBD1. With V trimmed by 3 bases and J by 3 bases, 11 bases remained unmatched. Looked up from germline, CDR1 is MNHNS and CDR2 is SASEGT. The CDR3 consists of 18 residues. The CDR3 DNA follows: TGTGCCAGCAGTGAGGCCATGACAGGGGGCTCCCTCAATCAGCCCCAGCATTTT. Encoded protein: CASSEAMTGGSLNQPQHF.